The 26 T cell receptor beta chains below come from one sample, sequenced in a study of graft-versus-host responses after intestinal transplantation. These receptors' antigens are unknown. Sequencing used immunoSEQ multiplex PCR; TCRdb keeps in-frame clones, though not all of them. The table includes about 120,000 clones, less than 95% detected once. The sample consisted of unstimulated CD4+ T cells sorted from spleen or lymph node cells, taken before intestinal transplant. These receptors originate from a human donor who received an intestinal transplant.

Here the CDR3 reads CASSPVAGGSETQYF. The CDR3, as DNA: TGCGCCAGCAGCCCAGTGGCGGGGGGGTCGGAGACCCAGTACTTC. The gene calls are TRBV5-1 and TRBJ2-5; 9 nucleotides match TRBD2. CDR3 length: 15 amino acids. Losses at the gene ends were 4 bases for V and 5 bases for J; bases not matched to a gene: 9. The germline V gene encodes CDR1 SGHRS and CDR2 YFSETQ.

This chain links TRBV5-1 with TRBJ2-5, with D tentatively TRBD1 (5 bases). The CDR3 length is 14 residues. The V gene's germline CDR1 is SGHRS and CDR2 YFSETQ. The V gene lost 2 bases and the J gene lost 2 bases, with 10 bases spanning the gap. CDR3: CASSLGRAQETQYF. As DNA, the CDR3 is TGCGCCAGCAGCTTAGGCAGGGCACAAGAGACCCAGTACTTC.

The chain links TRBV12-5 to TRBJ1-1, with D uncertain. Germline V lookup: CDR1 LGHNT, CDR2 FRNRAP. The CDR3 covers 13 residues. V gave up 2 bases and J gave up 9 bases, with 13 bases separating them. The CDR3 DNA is TGTGCTAGTGGTTTGAAAACCGCGACAAAAGCTTTCTTT. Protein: CASGLKTATKAFF.

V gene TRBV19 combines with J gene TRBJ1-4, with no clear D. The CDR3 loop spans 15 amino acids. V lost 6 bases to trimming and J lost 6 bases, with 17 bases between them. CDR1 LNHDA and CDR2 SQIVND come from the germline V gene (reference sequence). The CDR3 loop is CASSSSRWSDEKLFF. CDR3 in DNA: TGTGCCAGTAGCTCCTCCCGATGGTCAGATGAAAAACTGTTTTTT.

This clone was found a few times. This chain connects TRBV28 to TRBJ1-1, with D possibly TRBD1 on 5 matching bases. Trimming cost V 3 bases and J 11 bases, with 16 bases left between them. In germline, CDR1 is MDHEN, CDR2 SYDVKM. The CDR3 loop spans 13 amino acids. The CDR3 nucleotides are TGTGCCAGCAGTTTCGGGTACAGGTTTGAGGCTTTCTTT. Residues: CASSFGYRFEAFF.

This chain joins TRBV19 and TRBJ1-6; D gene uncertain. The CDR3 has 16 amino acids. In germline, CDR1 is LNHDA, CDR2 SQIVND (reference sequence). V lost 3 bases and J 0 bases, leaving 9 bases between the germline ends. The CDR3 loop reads CASSILGSSYNSPLHF. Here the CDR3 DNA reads TGTGCCAGTAGTATCTTGGGGAGCTCCTATAATTCACCCCTCCACTTT.

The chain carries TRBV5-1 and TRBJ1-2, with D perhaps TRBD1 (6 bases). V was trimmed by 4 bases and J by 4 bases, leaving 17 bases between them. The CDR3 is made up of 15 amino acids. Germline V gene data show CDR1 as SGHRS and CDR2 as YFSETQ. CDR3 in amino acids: CASSDTPGQVYGYTF. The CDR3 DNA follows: TGCGCCAGCAGCGACACCCCGGGACAAGTCTATGGCTACACCTTC. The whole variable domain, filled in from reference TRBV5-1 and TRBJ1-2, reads KAGVTQTPRYLIKTRGQQVTLSCSPISGHRSVSWYQQTPGQGLQFLFEYFSETQRNKGNFPGRFSGRQFSNSRSEMNVSTLELGDSALYLCASSDTPGQVYGYTFGSGTRLTVV.

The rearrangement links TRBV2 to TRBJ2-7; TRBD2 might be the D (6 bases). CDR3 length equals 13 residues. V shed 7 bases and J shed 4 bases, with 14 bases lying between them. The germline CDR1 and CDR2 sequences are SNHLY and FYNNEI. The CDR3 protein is CASNTGLGYEQYF. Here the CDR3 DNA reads TGTGCCAGCAACACGGGACTCGGTTACGAGCAGTACTTC.

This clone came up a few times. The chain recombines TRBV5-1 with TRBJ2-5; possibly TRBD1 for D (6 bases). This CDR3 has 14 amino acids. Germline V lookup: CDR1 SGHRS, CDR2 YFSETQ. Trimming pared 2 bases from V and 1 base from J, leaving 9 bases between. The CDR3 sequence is CASSLTGSQETQYF. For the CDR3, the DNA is TGCGCCAGCAGCTTAACAGGGTCCCAAGAGACCCAGTACTTC.

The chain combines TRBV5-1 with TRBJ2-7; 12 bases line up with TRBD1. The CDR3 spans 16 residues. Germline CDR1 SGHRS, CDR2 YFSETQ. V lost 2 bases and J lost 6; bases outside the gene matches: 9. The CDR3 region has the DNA TGCGCCAGCAGCTTAGCCACGGGACAGGGGGCGCGCGAGCAGTACTTC. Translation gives CASSLATGQGAREQYF.

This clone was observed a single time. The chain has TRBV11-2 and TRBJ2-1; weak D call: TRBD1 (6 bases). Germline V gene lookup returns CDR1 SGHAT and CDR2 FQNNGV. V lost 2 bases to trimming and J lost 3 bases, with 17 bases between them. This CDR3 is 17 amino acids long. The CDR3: CASSLYSRTVGYNEQFF. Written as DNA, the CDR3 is TGTGCCAGCAGCTTATACTCGAGGACAGTTGGCTACAATGAGCAGTTCTTC.

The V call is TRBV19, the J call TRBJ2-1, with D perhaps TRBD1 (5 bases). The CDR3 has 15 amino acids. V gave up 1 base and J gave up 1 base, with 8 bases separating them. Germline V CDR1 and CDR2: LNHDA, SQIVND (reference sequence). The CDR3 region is CASSIARQSYNEQFF. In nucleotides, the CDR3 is TGTGCCAGTAGTATAGCGCGACAGTCCTACAATGAGCAGTTCTTC.

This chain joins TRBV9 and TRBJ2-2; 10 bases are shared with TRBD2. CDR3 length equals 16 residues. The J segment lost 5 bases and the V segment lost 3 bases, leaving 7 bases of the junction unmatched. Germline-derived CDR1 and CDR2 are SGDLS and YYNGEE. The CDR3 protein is CASSGRASGRTGELFF. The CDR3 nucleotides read TGTGCCAGCAGCGGGAGGGCTAGCGGGAGAACCGGGGAGCTGTTTTTT.

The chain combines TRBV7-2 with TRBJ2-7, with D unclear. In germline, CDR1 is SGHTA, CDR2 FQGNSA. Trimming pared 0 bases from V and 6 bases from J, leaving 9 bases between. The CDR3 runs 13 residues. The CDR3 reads CASSLALEREQYF. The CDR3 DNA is TGTGCCAGCAGCTTAGCGCTGGAGCGCGAGCAGTACTTC.

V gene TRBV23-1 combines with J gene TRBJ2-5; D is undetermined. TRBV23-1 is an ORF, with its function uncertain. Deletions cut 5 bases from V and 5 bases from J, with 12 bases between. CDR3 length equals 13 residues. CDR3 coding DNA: TGCGCCAGCAGTTCTACGCCGCGGGAGACCCAGTACTTC. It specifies CASSSTPRETQYF.

As DNA, the CDR3 is TGTGCCAGCAGCCAAGGCGTGACCCAGTACTTC. It specifies CASSQGVTQYF. The chain is built from TRBV14 and TRBJ2-5; unclear D gene. The CDR3 consists of 11 residues. Trimming removed 1 base from V and 7 bases from J, with 4 bases in between. Per germline, CDR1 SGHDN and CDR2 FVKESK.

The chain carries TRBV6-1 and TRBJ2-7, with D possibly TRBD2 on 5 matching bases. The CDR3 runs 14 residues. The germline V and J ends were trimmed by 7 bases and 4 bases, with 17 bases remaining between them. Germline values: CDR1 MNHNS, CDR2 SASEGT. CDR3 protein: CASTMASRDYEQYF. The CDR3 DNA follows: TGTGCCAGCACCATGGCTAGCAGAGATTACGAGCAGTACTTC.

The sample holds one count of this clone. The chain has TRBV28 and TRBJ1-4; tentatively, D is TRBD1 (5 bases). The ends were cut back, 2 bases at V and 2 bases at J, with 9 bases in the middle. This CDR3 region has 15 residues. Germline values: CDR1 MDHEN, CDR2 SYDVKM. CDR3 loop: CASSLVGPTNEKLFF. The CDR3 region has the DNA TGTGCCAGCAGTTTAGTGGGGCCCACTAATGAAAAACTGTTTTTT.

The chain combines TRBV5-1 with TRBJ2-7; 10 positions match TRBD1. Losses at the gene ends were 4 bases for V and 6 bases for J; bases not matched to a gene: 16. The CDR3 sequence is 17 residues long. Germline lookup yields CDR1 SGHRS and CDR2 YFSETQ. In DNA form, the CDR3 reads TGCGCCAGCAGCCTGCAACCCGGGACAGGGGTTATTGGCGAGCAGTACTTC. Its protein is CASSLQPGTGVIGEQYF.

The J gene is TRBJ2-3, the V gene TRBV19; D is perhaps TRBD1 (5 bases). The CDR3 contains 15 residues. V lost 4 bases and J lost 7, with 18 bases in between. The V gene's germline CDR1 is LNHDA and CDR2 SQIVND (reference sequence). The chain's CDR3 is CASSTKGRPGHTQYF. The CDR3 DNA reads TGTGCCAGTAGTACGAAGGGGCGCCCCGGGCATACGCAGTATTTT.

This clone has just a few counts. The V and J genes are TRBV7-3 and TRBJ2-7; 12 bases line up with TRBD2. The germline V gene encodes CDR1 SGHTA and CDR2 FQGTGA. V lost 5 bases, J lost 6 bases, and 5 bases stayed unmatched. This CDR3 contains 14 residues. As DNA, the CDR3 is TGTGCCAGCAGCATGACTAGCGGGAGCCCCGAGCAGTACTTC. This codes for CASSMTSGSPEQYF.

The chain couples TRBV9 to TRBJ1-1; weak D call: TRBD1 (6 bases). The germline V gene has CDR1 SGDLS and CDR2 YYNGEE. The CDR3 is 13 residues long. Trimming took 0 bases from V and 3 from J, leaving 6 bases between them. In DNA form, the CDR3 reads TGTGCCAGCAGCGTAGACAGGGACACTGAAGCTTTCTTT. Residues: CASSVDRDTEAFF.

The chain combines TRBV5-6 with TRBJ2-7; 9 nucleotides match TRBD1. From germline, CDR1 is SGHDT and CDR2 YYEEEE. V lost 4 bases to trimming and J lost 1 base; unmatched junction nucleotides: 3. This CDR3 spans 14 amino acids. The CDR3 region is CASSRTGESYEQYF. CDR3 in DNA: TGTGCCAGCAGCCGGACAGGGGAATCCTACGAGCAGTACTTC.

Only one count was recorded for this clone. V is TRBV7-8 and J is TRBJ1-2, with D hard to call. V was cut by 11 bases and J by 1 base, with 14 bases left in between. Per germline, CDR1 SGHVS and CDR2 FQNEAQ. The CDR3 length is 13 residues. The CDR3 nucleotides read TGTGCCTGCGCCGCGGGGTATAACTATGGCTACACCTTC. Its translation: CACAAGYNYGYTF.

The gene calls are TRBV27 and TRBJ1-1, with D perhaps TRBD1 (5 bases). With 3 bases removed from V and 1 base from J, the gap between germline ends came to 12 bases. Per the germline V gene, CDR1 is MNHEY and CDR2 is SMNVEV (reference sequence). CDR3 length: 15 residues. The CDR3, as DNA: TGTGCCAGCAGTTTGATGGGACTTAAGAACACTGAAGCTTTCTTT. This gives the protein CASSLMGLKNTEAFF.

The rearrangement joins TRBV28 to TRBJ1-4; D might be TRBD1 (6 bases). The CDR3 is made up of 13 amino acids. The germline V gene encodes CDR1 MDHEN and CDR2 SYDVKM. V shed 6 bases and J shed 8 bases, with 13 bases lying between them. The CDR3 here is CASSFPDREKLFF. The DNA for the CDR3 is TGTGCCAGCAGCTTCCCTGACAGGGAAAAACTGTTTTTT.